One and the same sample provided the 31 T cell receptor beta chains below, sequenced in a study of shared clonotypes between healthy human individuals. Using immunoSEQ multiplex PCR, the repertoire was profiled, and TCRdb retains in-frame clones only, with some absent. The table shows about 1 million clones, with around 74% occurring only once. The specimen was memory CD4+ T cells sorted from blood. Described subset: CD45RA-negative fraction. The origin of the receptors is a man between 18 and 35 years old in good health.

In its sample, this clone was seen a few times. V is TRBV4-1 and J is TRBJ2-2; D remains ambiguous. CDR3 length: 12 amino acids. Trimming shortened V by 0 bases and J by 6 bases, and 2 bases separated the two germline ends. CDR1 is MGHRA, CDR2 YSYEKL, per germline. The CDR3 here is CASSQESGELFF. Written as DNA, the CDR3 is TGCGCCAGCAGCCAAGAATCCGGGGAGCTGTTTTTT.

The rearrangement joins TRBV19 to TRBJ1-1; 7 bases line up with TRBD1. The germline V gene encodes CDR1 LNHDA and CDR2 SQIVND (reference sequence). The CDR3 is made up of 14 amino acids. After removal of 5 bases from V and 1 base from J, the junction contained 4 bases not matched to a gene. DNA of the CDR3: TGTGCCAGTAGTCACGGGGACAGGAACACTGAAGCTTTCTTT. It codes for CASSHGDRNTEAFF.

The rearrangement uses TRBV7-6 and TRBJ2-7; TRBD1 matches at 9 bases. With 5 bases clipped from V and 6 bases from J, the junction kept 5 bases outside the gene matches. This CDR3 has 13 residues. The germline V gene has CDR1 SGHVS and CDR2 FNYEAQ. This CDR3 reads CASSENRGLEQYF. CDR3 nucleotides: TGTGCCAGCAGCGAAAACAGGGGGCTCGAGCAGTACTTC. Together with reference TRBV7-6 and TRBJ2-7, the CDR3 gives the full variable domain: GAGVSQSPRYKVTKRGQDVALRCDPISGHVSLYWYRQALGQGPEFLTYFNYEAQQDKSGLPNDRFSAERPEGSISTLTIQRTEQRDSAMYRCASSENRGLEQYFGPGTRLTVT.

A few counts support this clone. The chain carries TRBV30 and TRBJ1-1; no clear D gene. Germline CDR1 reads GTSNPN; CDR2 reads SVGIG (reference sequence). V dropped 0 bases and J dropped 11 bases, with 13 bases sitting between them. The CDR3 sequence is 12 residues long. The CDR3 loop reads CAWSVRQNMAFF. The CDR3 DNA is TGTGCCTGGAGTGTACGGCAGAATATGGCTTTCTTT.

This clone was seen a handful of times. The J gene is TRBJ2-7, the V gene TRBV18, with D possibly TRBD1 on 5 matching bases. V lost 3 bases and J lost 6, with 12 bases in between. This CDR3 contains 13 residues. Germline CDR1 and CDR2: KGHSH and LQKENI. The CDR3 is CASSPLQGGEQYF. The CDR3 DNA is TGTGCCAGCTCACCTCTCCAGGGCGGCGAGCAGTACTTC.

The V and J genes are TRBV4-1 and TRBJ1-1; D may be TRBD1 (6 bases). Germline V gene sequence: CDR1 MGHRA, CDR2 YSYEKL. The CDR3 is made up of 16 amino acids. Trimming removed 0 bases from V and 0 bases from J, with 11 bases in between. The CDR3 sequence is CASSQETGIMNTEAFF. The CDR3 DNA reads TGCGCCAGCAGCCAAGAGACAGGCATAATGAACACTGAAGCTTTCTTT.

This chain uses TRBV28 with TRBJ2-5, with 8 bases fitting TRBD1. Germline V gene lookup returns CDR1 MDHEN and CDR2 SYDVKM. With 7 bases clipped from V and 6 bases from J, the junction kept 13 bases outside the gene matches. This CDR3 has 15 amino acids. In DNA form, the CDR3 reads TGTGCCAGCACTTCCGGTGGACAGGGAGTACAGACCCAGTACTTC. This codes for CASTSGGQGVQTQYF.

As to this clone: One junction end disagrees with the germline gene, perhaps due to a read error. V and J are TRBV7-7 and TRBJ2-5; the D is unclear. From germline, CDR1 is SSHAT and CDR2 FNYEAQ (reference sequence). This CDR3 contains 15 residues. The CDR3 protein is CASSPAQGLVETQYF. The CDR3 DNA reads TGTGCTAGCAGCCCCGCCCAAGGGTTAGTAGAGACCCAGTACTTC.

The rearrangement joins TRBV4-1 to TRBJ1-6, with 8 bases aligning to TRBD1. This CDR3 is built from 14 residues. Looked up from germline, CDR1 is MGHRA and CDR2 is YSYEKL. Trimming took 4 bases from V and 6 from J; bases not matched to a gene: 2. The CDR3 sequence is CASSLDRANSPLHF. In nucleotides, the CDR3 is TGCGCCAGCAGCCTGGACAGGGCTAATTCACCCCTCCACTTT.

This clone was found a few times. The genes are TRBV29-1 and TRBJ1-2, with unresolved D. CDR3 length: 13 amino acids. From germline, CDR1 is SQVTM and CDR2 ANQGSEA. V lost 7 bases, J lost 7 bases, and 19 bases lay in between. CDR3: CSAGEGGLSGYTF. CDR3 coding DNA: TGCAGCGCTGGGGAGGGAGGGCTCTCTGGCTACACCTTC.

The CDR3 sequence is CASFRGGLTYEQYF. CDR3 coding DNA: TGTGCCAGTTTCCGTGGGGGACTAACCTACGAGCAGTACTTC. The chain carries TRBV6-1 and TRBJ2-7; the match to TRBD2 covers 7 bases. The J segment lost 2 bases and the V segment lost 9 bases, leaving 10 bases of the junction unmatched. The CDR3 consists of 14 residues. The germline V gene encodes CDR1 MNHNS and CDR2 SASEGT.

The rearrangement joins TRBV6-1 to TRBJ2-5, with D possibly being TRBD1 (6 bases). There are 15 residues in the CDR3. Trimming removed 4 bases at V and 1 base at J, with 13 bases between. Germline-derived CDR1 and CDR2 are MNHNS and SASEGT. This CDR3 is CASSVRQAFQETQYF. The CDR3 DNA reads as TGTGCCAGCAGTGTCCGACAGGCCTTCCAAGAGACCCAGTACTTC.

With regard to this clone: This sample also contains other DNA sequences that code for the same CDR3. The J gene is TRBJ1-3, the V gene TRBV7-9; D is ambiguous. Germline V lookup: CDR1 SEHNR, CDR2 FQNEAQ (reference sequence). Trimming shortened V by 6 bases and J by 0 bases, and 6 bases separated the two germline ends. The CDR3 spans 13 residues. CDR3 amino acids: CASSPSSGNTIYF. The CDR3 nucleotides are TGTGCCAGCAGTCCTAGCTCTGGAAACACCATATATTTT. The full variable domain, rest sourced from reference TRBV7-9 and TRBJ1-3, is DTGVSQNPRHKITKRGQNVTFRCDPISEHNRLYWYRQTLGQGPEFLTYFQNEAQLEKSRLLSDRFSAERPKGSFSTLEIQRTEQGDSAMYLCASSPSSGNTIYFGEGSWLTVV.

The chain employs TRBV2 and TRBJ1-2, with 12 bases lining up with TRBD1. Germline assignment: CDR1 SNHLY and CDR2 FYNNEI. This CDR3 region has 16 residues. V lost 5 bases to trimming and J lost 8 bases; unmatched junction nucleotides: 12. The CDR3 coding sequence is TGTGCCAGCAGTACTGGGACAGGGGGCGCAACGGGAGGCTACACCTTC. This sequence encodes CASSTGTGGATGGYTF.

V usage is TRBV30 and J usage is TRBJ2-1; weak D call: TRBD1 (7 bases). Trimming shortened V by 1 base and J by 7 bases, and 14 bases separated the two germline ends. Germline V CDR1 and CDR2: GTSNPN, SVGIG (reference sequence). The CDR3 runs 14 residues. CDR3 coding DNA: TGTGCCTGGAGTGCAGGGGGGCCGGGGAATGAGCAGTTCTTC. This translates into CAWSAGGPGNEQFF.

In DNA, the CDR3 is TGTGCCAGCAGATTGAATAGTATAGGGTTCAATGAGCAGTTCTTC. Its protein is CASRLNSIGFNEQFF. This chain joins TRBV5-6 and TRBJ2-1; unclear D gene. Trimming removed 5 bases from V and 6 bases from J, with 18 bases in between. Germline CDR1 is SGHDT and CDR2 is YYEEEE. This CDR3 is built from 15 residues.

The chain links TRBV13 to TRBJ2-7; maybe TRBD2 (5 bases). Trimming removed 2 bases from V and 4 bases from J, with 18 bases in between. This CDR3 spans 16 amino acids. CDR1 and CDR2 (germline): PRHDT, FYEKMQ (reference sequence). The CDR3 DNA is TGTGCCAGCAGCTTAATGGCGTCTGCGGGCTCATACGAGCAGTACTTC. The encoded protein is CASSLMASAGSYEQYF.

The chain employs TRBV10-2 and TRBJ2-7; D might be TRBD2 (5 bases). There are 12 residues in the CDR3. Germline V CDR1 and CDR2: WSHSY, SAAADI. V was clipped by 7 bases and J by 2 bases, with 9 bases between them. The CDR3 nucleotides are TGCGCCAGCAAGACGGGAACCTACGAGCAGTACTTC. Protein sequence: CASKTGTYEQYF.

The chain employs TRBV2 and TRBJ2-2; 7 nucleotides align to TRBD2. The V gene end was trimmed by 6 bases and the J gene end by 1 base; junction bases not matched to a gene: 5. The CDR3 extends over 15 amino acids. The germline gives CDR1 SNHLY, CDR2 FYNNEI. DNA for the CDR3: TGTGCCAGCAGGGATTCTAGCGGGAACACCGGGGAGCTGTTTTTT. Amino acid sequence: CASRDSSGNTGELFF.

The V gene is TRBV9, the J gene TRBJ2-4; D remains ambiguous. Germline CDR1 SGDLS, CDR2 YYNGEE. Trimming removed 0 bases from V and 7 bases from J, with 8 bases in between. CDR3 length equals 13 residues. The CDR3 is CASSVEASNIQYF. DNA of the CDR3: TGTGCCAGCAGCGTAGAGGCCTCCAACATTCAGTACTTC.

The chain uses TRBV4-3 and TRBJ2-2; a possible D gene is TRBD2 (5 bases). Trimming removed 3 bases at V and 5 bases at J, with 10 bases between. The CDR3 has 14 residues. CDR1 is LGHNA, CDR2 YSLEER, per germline. The CDR3 sequence is CASSHSRETGELFF. CDR3 DNA sequence: TGCGCCAGCAGCCACTCCCGGGAAACCGGGGAGCTGTTTTTT.

The V and J genes are TRBV11-1 and TRBJ2-1, with 8 nucleotides matching TRBD1. CDR1 is SGHAT and CDR2 is FQDESV in the germline V gene (reference sequence). The trim removed 5 bases at V and 6 bases at J, leaving 6 bases unmatched. CDR3 size: 14 residues. CDR3 region: CASSLDRAGNEQFF. DNA of the CDR3: TGTGCCAGCAGCCTGGACAGGGCGGGCAATGAGCAGTTCTTC.

The chain uses TRBV11-3 and TRBJ2-5; TRBD1 might be the D (6 bases). The germline V gene has CDR1 SGHNT and CDR2 YENEEA. The V end was cut by 5 bases, the J end by 5 bases, with 12 bases between. There are 13 residues in the CDR3. The CDR3 here is CASSIQGDETQYF. The CDR3 bases are TGTGCCAGCAGCATACAGGGAGACGAGACCCAGTACTTC. The variable domain in full, with the rest retrieved from reference TRBV11-3 and TRBJ2-5, is EAGVVQSPRYKIIEKKQPVAFWCNPISGHNTLYWYLQNLGQGPELLIRYENEEAVDDSQLPKDRFSAERLKGVDSTLKIQPAELGDSAVYLCASSIQGDETQYFGPGTRLLVL.

Of note for this clone: The sample carries other DNA sequences with the same CDR3. The J gene is TRBJ2-1, the V gene TRBV10-1; perhaps TRBD2 as D (7 bases). This CDR3 is built from 15 residues. The germline V gene has CDR1 WNHNN and CDR2 SYGVQD (reference sequence). Deletions cut 2 bases from V and 4 bases from J, with 12 bases between. The CDR3, as DNA: TGCGCCAGCAGTGAGGGGGGGGGCCGGTACAATGAGCAGTTCTTC. Translated: CASSEGGGRYNEQFF.

The rearrangement uses TRBV4-1 and TRBJ2-1, with D tentatively TRBD1 (6 bases). CDR3 size: 15 residues. Trimming took off 1 base at V and 8 bases at J, with 15 bases between the two ends. Germline CDR1 and CDR2: MGHRA and YSYEKL. CDR3 amino acids: CASSQVSPGAHEQFF. DNA for the CDR3: TGCGCCAGCAGCCAAGTTTCCCCAGGGGCCCATGAGCAGTTCTTC.

The chain couples TRBV7-2 to TRBJ2-5; the D call may be TRBD1 or TRBD2 (6 bases each). The CDR3 is 15 residues long. Between the trimmed V and J ends, which lost 7 bases and 3 bases, there was a span of 18 bases. In germline, CDR1 is SGHTA, CDR2 FQGNSA. The CDR3 reads CASTLVPGAKETQYF. The CDR3 coding sequence is TGTGCCAGCACCCTTGTCCCGGGGGCCAAAGAGACCCAGTACTTC.

CDR3 amino acids: CASSLGRVGPVQETQYF. The CDR3 coding sequence is TGCGCCAGCAGCTTAGGTCGGGTAGGCCCTGTCCAGGAGACCCAGTACTTC. The rearrangement joins TRBV5-1 to TRBJ2-5; D remains ambiguous. Per germline, CDR1 SGHRS and CDR2 YFSETQ. Trimming left V 2 bases short and J 5 bases short, with 22 bases between. This CDR3 contains 17 residues.

The J gene is TRBJ2-3, the V gene TRBV5-4; possibly TRBD1 for D (5 bases). This CDR3 is 14 amino acids long. Trimming pared 1 base from V and 4 bases from J, leaving 10 bases between. From germline, CDR1 is SGHNT and CDR2 YYREEE (reference sequence). The CDR3 nucleotides are TGTGCCAGCAGCTTGAGTCAGGGCCCAGATACGCAGTATTTT. It specifies CASSLSQGPDTQYF.

The chain recombines TRBV7-8 with TRBJ2-2, with TRBD1 matching 9 bases. From germline, CDR1 is SGHVS and CDR2 FQNEAQ. The junction had 13 bases not matched to a gene; V was cut back by 5 bases and J by 6 bases. CDR3 size: 17 residues. This CDR3 reads CASSPPPGTGSAGELFF. CDR3 in DNA: TGTGCCAGCAGCCCCCCGCCCGGGACAGGGAGTGCCGGGGAGCTGTTTTTT.

This clone has ten or more counts. The chain joins TRBV19 to TRBJ2-3, with D perhaps matching TRBD2 (6 bases). This CDR3 has 14 amino acids. Trimming took 5 bases from V and 5 from J, leaving 14 bases between them. In germline, CDR1 is LNHDA, CDR2 SQIVND (reference sequence). CDR3 region: CASSFTSGGDTQYF. The CDR3, as DNA: TGTGCCAGTAGTTTCACGTCCGGGGGAGATACGCAGTATTTT.

CDR3 protein: CASSKRGGRPDTQYF. Written as DNA, the CDR3 is TGTGCCAGCAGCAAGCGCGGGGGGCGCCCCGATACGCAGTATTTT. The genes are TRBV5-6 and TRBJ2-3; 8 nucleotides agree with TRBD2. This CDR3 has 15 residues. The germline CDR1 and CDR2 sequences are SGHDT and YYEEEE. The V gene end was trimmed by 4 bases and the J gene end by 6 bases; junction bases not matched to a gene: 10.